One and the same sample provided the 3 T cell receptor beta chains below, sequenced in a study of early T cells in non-severe SARS-CoV-2 infection. Via MiXCR, TCRdb re-called the 5' RACE reads, giving one row per CDR3 protein. Here the sample spans about 64,000 distinct CDR3 sequences, around 18% being singletons. The sample consisted of whole blood, taken at baseline. The origin of the receptors is an adult who was a healthcare worker with PCR-confirmed SARS-CoV-2 infection or an uninfected control (not recorded which).

This clonotype was found a few times. This chain links TRBV5-5 with TRBJ1-6, with a tentative D call TRBD1 (6 bases). Trimming stripped 4 bases from V and 0 bases from J, with 11 bases between. The V gene's germline CDR1 is SGHKS and CDR2 YYEKEE (reference sequence). This CDR3 region has 16 residues. CDR3 coding DNA: TGTGCCAGCAGCACCGACAGGAGCTCCTATAATTCACCCCTCCACTTT. It translates to CASSTDRSSYNSPLHF.

There are a few counts of this clonotype. The chain couples TRBV5-5 to TRBJ1-6; D gene ambiguous. Per germline, CDR1 SGHKS and CDR2 YYEKEE (reference sequence). V lost 4 bases, J lost 9 bases, and 14 bases lay in between. This CDR3 is built from 14 residues. CDR3 sequence: CASSPQVVGSPLHF. CDR3 sequence (DNA): TGTGCCAGCAGCCCCCAGGTGGTCGGTTCACCCCTCCACTTT. Full variable domain (remainder filled in from reference TRBV5-5 and TRBJ1-6): DAGVTQSPTHLIKTRGQQVTLRCSPISGHKSVSWYQQVLGQGPQFIFQYYEKEERGRGNFPDRFSARQFPNYSSELNVNALLLGDSALYLCASSPQVVGSPLHFGNGTRLTVT.

This clonotype was picked up a small number of times. V gene TRBV28 combines with J gene TRBJ1-3; D is unclear. The CDR3 sequence is 14 residues long. The germline V gene has CDR1 MDHEN and CDR2 SYDVKM. Trimming shortened V by 6 bases and J by 5 bases, and 14 bases separated the two germline ends. The CDR3 loop reads CASSLSRLRNTIYF. DNA for the CDR3: TGTGCCAGCAGCCTCTCGAGGCTCCGAAACACCATATATTTT. The variable domain in full, completed from reference TRBV28 and TRBJ1-3, reads DVKVTQSSRYLVKRTGEKVFLECVQDMDHENMFWYRQDPGLGLRLIYFSYDVKMKEKGDIPEGYSVSREKKERFSLILESASTNQTSMYLCASSLSRLRNTIYFGEGSWLTVV.